One sample yielded the 32 T cell receptor beta chains listed below, sequenced in a study of T cell changes during pregnancy in multiple sclerosis. Repertoires were generated with immunoSEQ multiplex PCR, while TCRdb's copy carries only in-frame clones and drops some. Of tens of thousands of clones listed, over 85% are singletons. The source was peripheral blood, collected in the second trimester of pregnancy. Receptors were obtained from a female donor with multiple sclerosis, enrolled in a pregnancy study.

The table lists this clone with a count of one. The V call is TRBV7-9, the J call TRBJ1-2; D is unclear. This CDR3 contains 13 residues. Deletions cut 3 bases from V and 3 bases from J, with 8 bases between. Germline CDR1 reads SEHNR; CDR2 reads FQNEAQ (reference sequence). CDR3 residues: CASSFEFDYGYTF. The DNA of the CDR3 is TGTGCCAGCAGCTTTGAGTTCGACTATGGCTACACCTTC.

V gene TRBV6-5 combines with J gene TRBJ1-2; the D is unclear. The CDR3 runs to 14 residues. Trimming left V 6 bases short and J 7 bases short, with 18 bases between. From germline, CDR1 is MNHEY and CDR2 SVGAGI. The CDR3 DNA follows: TGTGCCAGCAGGACCCCGGGAGCACTGGGTGGCTACACCTTC. Its translation: CASRTPGALGGYTF.

The V gene is TRBV5-1, the J gene TRBJ1-4; D ambiguous. The CDR3 spans 15 residues. V lost 2 bases and J 3 bases, leaving 11 bases between the germline ends. Germline CDR1 reads SGHRS; CDR2 reads YFSETQ. CDR3: CASSLEAASNEKLFF. CDR3 sequence (DNA): TGCGCCAGCAGCTTAGAGGCAGCTTCTAATGAAAAACTGTTTTTT.

The chain is built from TRBV19 and TRBJ1-1; D might be TRBD1 (6 bases). The germline V gene encodes CDR1 LNHDA and CDR2 SQIVND (reference sequence). This CDR3 has 11 amino acids. V was trimmed by 8 bases and J by 5 bases, leaving 9 bases between them. CDR3 nucleotide sequence: TGTGCCAGTGAGGGGGGGACTGAAGCTTTCTTT. Translated: CASEGGTEAFF. Based on the CDR3 plus reference TRBV19 and TRBJ1-1, the full variable domain is DGGITQSPKYLFRKEGQNVTLSCEQNLNHDAMYWYRQDPGQGLRLIYYSQIVNDFQKGDIAEGYSVSREKKESFPLTVTSAQKNPTAFYLCASEGGTEAFFGQGTRLTVV.

The CDR3 here is CASSLNRGRTGELFF. CDR3 DNA sequence: TGTGCCAGCAGCCTGAACAGGGGTAGGACCGGGGAGCTGTTTTTT. This chain joins TRBV28 and TRBJ2-2, with 7 bases that match TRBD1. The germline gives CDR1 MDHEN, CDR2 SYDVKM. The V segment lost 6 bases and the J segment 5 bases; nucleotides outside the gene matches: 9. The CDR3 is made up of 15 amino acids.

This chain connects TRBV30 to TRBJ2-3; maybe TRBD2 (5 bases). This CDR3 is 15 amino acids long. V lost 5 bases and J lost 0, with 15 bases in between. Looked up from germline, CDR1 is GTSNPN and CDR2 is SVGIG (reference sequence). In DNA, the CDR3 is TGTGCCTGGCTTCTAGCAGAAGCTAGCACAGATACGCAGTATTTT. Residues: CAWLLAEASTDTQYF.

The chain uses TRBV5-6 and TRBJ2-3; 7 positions agree with TRBD1. With 4 bases clipped from V and 2 bases from J, the junction kept 10 bases outside the gene matches. The CDR3 totals 16 residues. CDR1 SGHDT and CDR2 YYEEEE come from the germline V gene. The CDR3 DNA sequence: TGTGCCAGCAGCAAGAGACAGGGCTTTTACACAGATACGCAGTATTTT. Translated: CASSKRQGFYTDTQYF. The entire variable domain, with the rest obtained from reference TRBV5-6 and TRBJ2-3, is as follows: DAGVTQSPTHLIKTRGQQVTLRCSPKSGHDTVSWYQQALGQGPQFIFQYYEEEERQRGNFPDRFSGHQFPNYSSELNVNALLLGDSALYLCASSKRQGFYTDTQYFGPGTRLTVL.

The rearrangement uses TRBV5-1 and TRBJ2-3; 7 bases align to TRBD1. The CDR3 covers 12 residues. Germline lookup yields CDR1 SGHRS and CDR2 YFSETQ. Trimming removed 4 bases from V and 6 bases from J; junction bases left unmatched: 2. In DNA form, the CDR3 reads TGCGCCAGCAGCCTGACAGGGGATACGCAGTATTTT. Translated, it gives CASSLTGDTQYF.

V gene TRBV9 combines with J gene TRBJ2-2; tentatively, D is TRBD1 (5 bases). This CDR3 is 14 amino acids long. The ends were cut back, 6 bases at V and 0 bases at J, with 9 bases in the middle. Germline CDR1 and CDR2: SGDLS and YYNGEE. As DNA, the CDR3 is TGTGCCAGCACCATGGACACGAACACCGGGGAGCTGTTTTTT. Translation: CASTMDTNTGELFF.

V gene TRBV27 combines with J gene TRBJ1-5; D is undetermined. Germline V CDR1 and CDR2: MNHEY, SMNVEV (reference sequence). The germline V and J ends were trimmed by 5 bases and 6 bases, with 11 bases remaining between them. The CDR3 is 13 residues long. CDR3 loop: CASSIGSGQPQHF. The DNA of the CDR3 is TGTGCCAGCAGTATCGGGTCGGGTCAGCCCCAGCATTTT.

This chain links TRBV6-1 with TRBJ2-3; a weak D match, TRBD1 (6 bases). The V end was cut by 2 bases, the J end by 3 bases, with 12 bases between. This CDR3 region has 15 residues. CDR1 MNHNS and CDR2 SASEGT come from the germline V gene. In DNA form, the CDR3 reads TGTGCCAGCAGTGAATTCCAGGGGAGTACAGATACGCAGTATTTT. Amino acids: CASSEFQGSTDTQYF.

The DNA of the CDR3 is TGTGCCAGCAGTGAGTTTAGTAGGAGTGTAGATACGCAGTATTTT. This sequence encodes CASSEFSRSVDTQYF. The chain joins TRBV2 to TRBJ2-3; D unresolved. Germline loops: CDR1 SNHLY, CDR2 FYNNEI. The CDR3 runs 15 residues. V gave up 3 bases and J gave up 5 bases, with 15 bases separating them.

The chain combines TRBV7-9 with TRBJ2-7; perhaps TRBD1 as D (6 bases). CDR1 and CDR2 (germline): SEHNR, FQNEAQ (reference sequence). The ends were cut back, 4 bases at V and 8 bases at J, with 18 bases in the middle. This CDR3 has 14 residues. The CDR3 loop is CASSSLRQAQQQYF. DNA for the CDR3: TGTGCCAGCAGCTCGCTTCGACAGGCCCAGCAGCAGTACTTC.

The chain couples TRBV5-6 to TRBJ2-3, with 12 bases that match TRBD2. The CDR3 runs to 19 residues. CDR1 is SGHDT and CDR2 is YYEEEE in the germline V gene. Trimming cost V 1 base and J 2 bases; bases outside gene matches: 11. The CDR3 is CASSLTFWRLAGATDTQYF. CDR3 bases: TGTGCCAGCAGCTTGACGTTTTGGCGACTAGCGGGGGCCACAGATACGCAGTATTTT.

The chain joins TRBV28 to TRBJ2-7; 10 nucleotides agree with TRBD2. This CDR3 comprises 15 residues. Germline V gene lookup returns CDR1 MDHEN and CDR2 SYDVKM. V lost 6 bases, J lost 0 bases, and 5 bases stayed unmatched. CDR3 amino acids: CASRPGLATSYEQYF. The CDR3 DNA follows: TGTGCCAGCAGGCCGGGACTAGCGACCTCCTACGAGCAGTACTTC.

The chain carries TRBV6-1 and TRBJ1-2; weak D call: TRBD1 (6 bases). Germline assignment: CDR1 MNHNS and CDR2 SASEGT. V was shortened by 4 bases and J by 4 bases, with 16 bases between the two germline ends. The CDR3 sequence is 15 residues long. Here the CDR3 reads CASSAYRDRGYGYTF. CDR3 nucleotide sequence: TGTGCCAGCAGTGCCTACAGGGACCGGGGCTATGGCTACACCTTC.

The chain employs TRBV19 and TRBJ2-7; D not certain. With 1 base removed from V and 3 bases from J, the gap between germline ends came to 16 bases. The CDR3 spans 16 residues. Germline V gene data show CDR1 as LNHDA and CDR2 as SQIVND (reference sequence). This chain's CDR3 is CASSIGVSTRVYEQYF. CDR3 nucleotide sequence: TGTGCCAGTAGTATAGGCGTAAGTACTCGGGTCTACGAGCAGTACTTC.

This chain links TRBV5-1 with TRBJ2-2, with 9 bases aligning to TRBD2. Germline V CDR1 and CDR2: SGHRS, YFSETQ. The J segment lost 0 bases and the V segment lost 4 bases, leaving 13 bases of the junction unmatched. The CDR3 consists of 19 residues. CDR3 in amino acids: CASSPRGVAGAANTGELFF. Written as DNA, the CDR3 is TGCGCCAGCAGCCCGAGGGGAGTAGCGGGGGCCGCGAACACCGGGGAGCTGTTTTTT.

The rearrangement links TRBV19 to TRBJ1-2, with TRBD1 matching 9 bases. The ends lost 0 bases at V and 3 bases at J; junction bases unmatched: 5. CDR3 size: 16 residues. Germline assignment: CDR1 LNHDA and CDR2 SQIVND (reference sequence). The CDR3 DNA reads TGTGCCAGTAGTATAGATGGCCGGGACAGGGACTATGGCTACACCTTC. Amino acids: CASSIDGRDRDYGYTF.

The V call is TRBV15, the J call TRBJ2-2; 9 nucleotides align to TRBD2. Trimming removed 2 bases from V and 1 base from J; junction bases left unmatched: 2. This CDR3 spans 16 amino acids. CDR1 LNHNV and CDR2 YYDKDF come from the germline V gene (reference sequence). The DNA for the CDR3 is TGTGCCACCAGCAGAAGAGCGGGGGGGAACACCGGGGAGCTGTTTTTT. It codes for CATSRRAGGNTGELFF.

The chain uses TRBV6-5 and TRBJ1-1; TRBD1 aligns across 7 bases. Per the germline V gene, CDR1 is MNHEY and CDR2 is SVGAGI. The trim removed 6 bases at V and 1 base at J, leaving 8 bases unmatched. CDR3 length: 15 residues. The CDR3 protein is CASRISGTANTEAFF. The CDR3 DNA reads TGTGCCAGCAGAATCTCCGGGACAGCGAACACTGAAGCTTTCTTT.

The chain is built from TRBV2 and TRBJ2-7, with 7 bases aligning to TRBD1. The germline CDR1 and CDR2 sequences are SNHLY and FYNNEI. After removal of 3 bases from V and 2 bases from J, the junction contained 4 bases not matched to a gene. The CDR3 loop spans 14 amino acids. The CDR3 coding sequence is TGTGCCAGCAGTGACGCAACAGGGGCCTACGAGCAGTACTTC. Protein product: CASSDATGAYEQYF.

Regarding this clone: This same CDR3 is encoded by further DNA sequences in the sample. This chain joins TRBV4-1 and TRBJ2-7; tentative D call: TRBD1 (6 bases). V lost 4 bases to trimming and J lost 4 bases, with 14 bases between them. CDR3 length: 14 amino acids. Germline V lookup: CDR1 MGHRA, CDR2 YSYEKL. The CDR3 here is CASSLIQGGYEQYF. CDR3 nucleotides: TGCGCCAGCAGCCTGATACAGGGCGGGTACGAGCAGTACTTC.

The chain carries TRBV5-4 and TRBJ2-5, with TRBD2 matching over 10 bases. J lost 4 bases, V lost 2 bases, and 5 bases had no gene match. Germline CDR1 and CDR2: SGHNT and YYREEE (reference sequence). CDR3 size: 15 residues. CDR3 DNA: TGTGCCAGCAGCTTAAAGCGGGAGGGCGTAGAGACCCAGTACTTC. This translates into CASSLKREGVETQYF.

The chain employs TRBV6-1 and TRBJ1-5; 7 nucleotides align to TRBD1. Germline CDR1 and CDR2: MNHNS and SASEGT. The CDR3 length is 15 residues. The V and J ends lost 4 bases and 3 bases, in that order; junction bases with no gene match: 6. The chain's CDR3 is CASSVRTGNNQPQHF. The CDR3 DNA sequence: TGTGCCAGCAGTGTACGGACAGGCAACAATCAGCCCCAGCATTTT.

The genes are TRBV29-1 and TRBJ2-7; D possibly corresponds to TRBD1 (5 bases). Germline lookup yields CDR1 SQVTM and CDR2 ANQGSEA. This CDR3 comprises 13 residues. The ends were cut back, 1 base at V and 0 bases at J, with 7 bases in the middle. CDR3 sequence (DNA): TGCAGCGTTGAAGGACAGAACTCCTACGAGCAGTACTTC. As protein: CSVEGQNSYEQYF.

The chain has TRBV28 and TRBJ2-6, with a possible D match to TRBD1 (6 bases). This CDR3 spans 17 amino acids. The V gene lost 6 bases and the J gene lost 4 bases, with 19 bases spanning the gap. Germline V gene sequence: CDR1 MDHEN, CDR2 SYDVKM. The CDR3 region has the DNA TGTGCCAGCAGGGGGGTTGGGGGCGCGGTAGGGGCCAACGTCCTGACTTTC. It translates to CASRGVGGAVGANVLTF. Based on the CDR3 plus reference TRBV28 and TRBJ2-6, the full variable domain is DVKVTQSSRYLVKRTGEKVFLECVQDMDHENMFWYRQDPGLGLRLIYFSYDVKMKEKGDIPEGYSVSREKKERFSLILESASTNQTSMYLCASRGVGGAVGANVLTFGAGSRLTVL.

The rearrangement uses TRBV6-5 and TRBJ2-3; 8 nucleotides line up with TRBD1. CDR1 is MNHEY, CDR2 SVGAGI, per germline. The CDR3 is made up of 12 amino acids. The V and J ends lost 6 bases and 11 bases, in that order; junction bases with no gene match: 7. For the CDR3, the DNA is TGTGCCAGCAGGACCCCCGGGACAGGGCAGTATTTT. It is translated as CASRTPGTGQYF.

The chain links TRBV15 to TRBJ2-3; TRBD1 agrees at 9 bases. The CDR3 loop spans 16 amino acids. The V segment lost 3 bases and the J segment 4 bases; nucleotides outside the gene matches: 8. CDR1 is LNHNV, CDR2 YYDKDF, per germline (reference sequence). CDR3 residues: CATSRVTGTGSDTQYF. DNA of the CDR3: TGTGCCACCAGCAGGGTGACGGGGACAGGGTCAGATACGCAGTATTTT.

This chain connects TRBV7-6 to TRBJ1-1; TRBD1 agrees at 8 bases. V dropped 5 bases and J dropped 0; count of bases not matched to a gene: 8. Germline values: CDR1 SGHVS, CDR2 FNYEAQ. The CDR3 runs to 16 residues. CDR3 region: CASSQPTGELNTEAFF. In nucleotides, the CDR3 is TGTGCCAGCAGCCAACCGACAGGGGAACTGAACACTGAAGCTTTCTTT.

The table lists this clone with a count of one. The rearrangement links TRBV6-1 to TRBJ1-6; D is possibly TRBD1 (5 bases). With 6 bases removed from V and 6 bases from J, the gap between germline ends came to 9 bases. Germline loops: CDR1 MNHNS, CDR2 SASEGT. The CDR3 length is 13 residues. The CDR3 DNA follows: TGTGCCAGCAGCACTGACAGTAATTCACCCCTCCACTTT. Translated, it gives CASSTDSNSPLHF.

This chain links TRBV7-9 with TRBJ2-3; D gene ambiguous. Trimming stripped 0 bases from V and 4 bases from J, with 8 bases between. The CDR3 covers 14 residues. CDR1 SEHNR and CDR2 FQNEAQ come from the germline V gene (reference sequence). The CDR3 DNA sequence: TGTGCCAGCAGCTTAGCCCACGGGTCAGATACGCAGTATTTT. Encoded protein: CASSLAHGSDTQYF.